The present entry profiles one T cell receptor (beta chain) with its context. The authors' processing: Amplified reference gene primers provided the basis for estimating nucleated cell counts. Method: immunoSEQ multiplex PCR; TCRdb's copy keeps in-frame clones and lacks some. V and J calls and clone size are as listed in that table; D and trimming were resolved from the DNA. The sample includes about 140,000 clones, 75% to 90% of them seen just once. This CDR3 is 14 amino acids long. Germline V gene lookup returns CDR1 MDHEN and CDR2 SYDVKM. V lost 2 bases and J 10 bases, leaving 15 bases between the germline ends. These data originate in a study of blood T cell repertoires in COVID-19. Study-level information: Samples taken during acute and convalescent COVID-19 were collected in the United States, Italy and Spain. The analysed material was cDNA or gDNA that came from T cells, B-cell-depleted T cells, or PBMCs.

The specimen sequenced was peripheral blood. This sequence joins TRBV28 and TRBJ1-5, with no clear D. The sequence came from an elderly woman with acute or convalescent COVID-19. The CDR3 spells CASSLEGGGYPQHF. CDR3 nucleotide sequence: TGTGCCAGCAGTTTAGAGGGAGGTGGGTATCCCCAGCATTTT.